The following is a T cell receptor (beta chain) sequence with its context. Its antigen is undetermined. A read error may explain this, as a much larger clone is one base away. This sample was taken from a study of T-cell memory formation after mild COVID-19. Study results and caveats: Second-wave clones reaching peak frequency on day 37 lacked confirmed SARS-CoV-2 specificity.

Germline assignment: CDR1 KGHDR and CDR2 SFDVKD. Trimming took 4 bases from V and 6 from J; bases not matched to a gene: 9. CDR3 length: 16 residues. Each CDR3 protein gets one entry after TCRdb re-called the 5' RACE reads with MiXCR. This table holds about 560,000 distinct CDR3 sequences, around 15% found once. The receptor comes from an adult woman who had mild COVID-19 (a few samples of this study predate the infection). Cell type and time point are not known. This chain joins TRBV24-1 and TRBJ2-1; 9 positions agree with TRBD2. Sequencing used PBMCs or a T cell subset sorted from them (not recorded which). This CDR3 is CATSDVGSGSVNEQFF. In DNA form, the CDR3 reads TGTGCCACCAGTGACGTTGGTAGCGGGAGTGTCAATGAGCAGTTCTTC.